The rows below give T cell receptor beta chains drawn from one sample of a study of blood T cell repertoires in COVID-19. Method: immunoSEQ multiplex PCR; TCRdb's copy keeps in-frame clones and lacks some. The repertoire includes a few hundred thousand clones, 88% of them detected once, and 4% sits in the top ten. The sample taken for sequencing was peripheral blood. These receptors originate from a woman aged 45-59 years with active or convalescent COVID-19. The CDR3 runs from the conserved cysteine through the conserved F or W. A D gene is named only where the DNA matches it firmly. Part of the rows lack a size; the others show once, few, many or a class for expanded clones.

>18|TRBV27|NA|TRBJ2-2|NA
TGTGCCAGCAGTTTAAGAGGGATCGGGGGAACGAACACCGGGGAGCTGTTTTTT
CASSLRGIGGTNTGELFF
>14|TRBV28|TRBD1|TRBJ1-2|few
TGTGCCAGCAGCCGCGACAGGGGGCAAGGTGGCTACACCTTC
CASSRDRGQGGYTF
>15|TRBV5-1|NA|TRBJ1-3|NA
TGCGCCAGCAGCTTGGGAGCAGGGGTTGGAAACACCATATATTTT
CASSLGAGVGNTIYF
>14|TRBV5-4|NA|TRBJ2-1|once
TGTGCCAGCAGCTTGGGATCCCTCCCGGATGAGCAGTTCTTC
CASSLGSLPDEQFF
>11|TRBV28|NA|TRBJ1-2|NA
TGTGCCAGCAGTTTGGCCTATGGCTACACCTTC
CASSLAYGYTF
>14|TRBV7-8|NA|TRBJ1-1|NA
TGTGCCAGCAGCTTTTCGACAGCTCGGACTGAAGCTTTCTTT
CASSFSTARTEAFF
>15|TRBV6-2/TRBV6-3|TRBD1|TRBJ2-1|NA
TGTGCCAGCAGATACTTGAACAGACAGGGGGATGAGCAGTTCTTC
CASRYLNRQGDEQFF
>15|TRBV2|NA|TRBJ1-6|once
TGTGCCAGCAGTGAAGGTGACGGACAGCTATCTCCCCTCCACTTT
CASSEGDGQLSPLHF
>12|TRBV30|NA|TRBJ2-7|NA
TGTGCCTGGAGTCCGGGATCCTACGAGCAGTACTTC
CAWSPGSYEQYF
>15|TRBV28|TRBD1|TRBJ1-2|NA
TGTGCCAGCACCCCAGGGGGCGCGGGGAACTATGGCTACACCTTC
CASTPGGAGNYGYTF
>14|TRBV7-3|TRBD1|TRBJ2-3|NA
TGTGCCAGCAGCTACACAGGGGGATCAGATACGCAGTATTTT
CASSYTGGSDTQYF
>13|TRBV15|NA|TRBJ1-1|NA
TGTGCCACCAGCAGGATCGGAGGGGCTGAAGCTTTCTTT
CATSRIGGAEAFF
>16|TRBV4-2|NA|TRBJ1-6|NA
TGTGCCAGCAGCCAAGAGGTTGGGGGAGGGAATTCACCCCTCCACTTT
CASSQEVGGGNSPLHF
>15|TRBV7-9|TRBD1|TRBJ1-5|NA
TGTGCCAGCAGCCATACAGGGGGCTTGGATCAGCCCCAGCATTTT
CASSHTGGLDQPQHF
>14|TRBV18|TRBD1|TRBJ2-5|NA
TGTGCCAGCTCACCACTTCAGGGGGAAGAGACCCAGTACTTC
CASSPLQGEETQYF
>13|TRBV6-5|TRBD2|TRBJ2-5|NA
TGTGCCAGCAGTAAACTAGCGGGAGAGACCCAGTACTTC
CASSKLAGETQYF
>13|TRBV18|NA|TRBJ1-4|NA
TGTGCCAGCTCACCATCCGGGGATGAAAAACTGTTTTTT
CASSPSGDEKLFF
>14|TRBV12-5|NA|TRBJ1-3|once
TGTGCTAGTGGTTCGACCTTGCGGTTAAACACCATATATTTT
CASGSTLRLNTIYF
>18|TRBV7-9|NA|TRBJ1-2|NA
TGTGCCAGCAGCTCTCCACTGGCAGGCGTCGCCTCTAACTATGGCTACACCTTC
CASSSPLAGVASNYGYTF
>14|TRBV3-1/TRBV3-2|TRBD2|TRBJ2-5|NA
TGTGCCAGCAGCCTCCCGGGGGGGGCTGAGACCCAGTACTTC
CASSLPGGAETQYF
>12|TRBV12-3/TRBV12-4|NA|TRBJ1-6|NA
TGTGCCAGCAGTTTCCAGGATTCACCCCTCCACTTT
CASSFQDSPLHF
>14|TRBV27|TRBD1|TRBJ2-7|NA
TGTGCCAGCAGTTTGGACAGGCGCTCCTACGAGCAGTACTTC
CASSLDRRSYEQYF
>15|TRBV6-1|NA|TRBJ1-6|NA
TGTGCCAGCAGAGAAGGGGCCTCCTATAATTCACCCCTCCACTTT
CASREGASYNSPLHF
>14|TRBV14|NA|TRBJ1-1|NA
TGTGCCAGCAGCCAAGAGAGAATAGCGGCTGAAGCTTTCTTT
CASSQERIAAEAFF
>13|TRBV12-3/TRBV12-4|NA|TRBJ2-2|NA
TGTGCCAGCAGTTTCGCTAGCCCCGGGGAGCTGTTTTTT
CASSFASPGELFF
>17|TRBV28|TRBD1|TRBJ1-5|few
TGTGCCAGCAGTTTAGGGACAGGGGGCTCTAGCAATCAGCCCCAGCATTTT
CASSLGTGGSSNQPQHF
>15|TRBV7-2|NA|TRBJ1-1|NA
TGTGCCAGCAGCTTAGAGGGGATTTCGAACACTGAAGCTTTCTTT
CASSLEGISNTEAFF
>13|TRBV19|NA|TRBJ2-5|NA
TGTGCCAGTTCACGCGGGTCCCTCGAGACCCAGTACTTC
CASSRGSLETQYF
>16|TRBV7-2|TRBD1|TRBJ1-1|NA
TGTGCCAGCAGCTCGACAGGGGGCGCAGGGGTCACTGAAGCTTTCTTT
CASSSTGGAGVTEAFF
>18|TRBV5-1|TRBD2|TRBJ2-6|NA
TGCGCCAGCAGCCCACTAGCGGGGTCTCTCTCTGGGGCCAACGTCCTGACTTTC
CASSPLAGSLSGANVLTF
>19|TRBV7-9|NA|TRBJ1-3|NA
TGTGCCAGCAGTTCCACCAATCGGACAGCCACCTCCTCTGGAAACACCATATATTTT
CASSSTNRTATSSGNTIYF
>13|TRBV5-4|NA|TRBJ2-7|NA
TGTGCCAGCAGCTCCGGGGGAAACTACGAGCAGTACTTC
CASSSGGNYEQYF
>16|TRBV4-1|TRBD2|TRBJ2-3|NA
TGCGCCAGCAGCCAAGATCTAGCGGGGAGGACAGATACGCAGTATTTT
CASSQDLAGRTDTQYF
>12|TRBV7-9|TRBD1|TRBJ2-7|NA
TGTGCCAGACAGGGGGACTCTGGCGAGCAGTACTTC
CARQGDSGEQYF
>15|TRBV2|NA|TRBJ2-2|NA
TGTGCCACTTCCCGAGGGACTCCGAACACCGGGGAGCTGTTTTTT
CATSRGTPNTGELFF
>11|TRBV12-3/TRBV12-4|NA|TRBJ1-4|NA
TGTGCCAGCACCAGGGGTGAAAAACTGTTTTTT
CASTRGEKLFF
>13|TRBV7-2|NA|TRBJ1-1|NA
TGTGCCAGCAACAGGGTAAGGGACACTGAAGCTTTCTTT
CASNRVRDTEAFF